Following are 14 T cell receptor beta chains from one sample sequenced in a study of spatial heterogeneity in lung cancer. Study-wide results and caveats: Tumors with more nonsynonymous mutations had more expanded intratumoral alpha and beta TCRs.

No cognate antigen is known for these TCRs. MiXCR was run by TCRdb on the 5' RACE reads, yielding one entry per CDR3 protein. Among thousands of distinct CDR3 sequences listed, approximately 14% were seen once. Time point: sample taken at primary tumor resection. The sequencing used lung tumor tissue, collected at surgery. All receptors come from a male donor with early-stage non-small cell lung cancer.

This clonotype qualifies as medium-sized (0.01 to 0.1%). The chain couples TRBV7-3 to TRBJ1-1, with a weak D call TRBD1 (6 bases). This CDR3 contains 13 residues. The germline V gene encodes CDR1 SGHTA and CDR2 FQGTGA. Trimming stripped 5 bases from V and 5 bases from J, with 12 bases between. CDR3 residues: CASSTQGSTEAFF. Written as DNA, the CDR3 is TGTGCCAGCAGCACACAGGGATCTACTGAAGCTTTCTTT.

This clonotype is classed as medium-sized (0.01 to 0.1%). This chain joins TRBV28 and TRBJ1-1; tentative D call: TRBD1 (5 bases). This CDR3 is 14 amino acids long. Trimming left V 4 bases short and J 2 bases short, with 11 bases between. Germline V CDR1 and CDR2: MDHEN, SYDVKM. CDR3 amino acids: CASSSGTPNTEAFF. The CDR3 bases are TGTGCCAGCAGTTCCGGGACTCCAAACACTGAAGCTTTCTTT.

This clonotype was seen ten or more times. The CDR3 reads CASSLWSSGRRDTQYF. The CDR3 DNA is TGTGCCAGCAGTTTATGGTCTAGCGGGAGGAGGGATACGCAGTATTTT. The V and J genes are TRBV12-3 or TRBV12-4 and TRBJ2-3, with 11 positions matching TRBD2. The CDR3 contains 16 residues. Unmatched junction bases numbered 7, after V lost 2 bases and J lost 6 bases.

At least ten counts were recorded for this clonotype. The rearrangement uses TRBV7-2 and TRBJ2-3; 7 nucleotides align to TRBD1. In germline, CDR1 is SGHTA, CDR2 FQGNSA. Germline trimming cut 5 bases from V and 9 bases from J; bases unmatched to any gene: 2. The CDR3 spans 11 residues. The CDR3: CASSRGGTQYF. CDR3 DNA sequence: TGTGCCAGCAGCCGAGGGGGCACGCAGTATTTT.

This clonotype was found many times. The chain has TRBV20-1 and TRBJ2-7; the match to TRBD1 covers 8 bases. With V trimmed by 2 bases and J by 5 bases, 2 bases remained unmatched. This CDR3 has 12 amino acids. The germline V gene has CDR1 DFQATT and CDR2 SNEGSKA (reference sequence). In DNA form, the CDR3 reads TGCAGTGCTAGAAACAGGGGGGACGAGCAGTACTTC. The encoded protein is CSARNRGDEQYF.

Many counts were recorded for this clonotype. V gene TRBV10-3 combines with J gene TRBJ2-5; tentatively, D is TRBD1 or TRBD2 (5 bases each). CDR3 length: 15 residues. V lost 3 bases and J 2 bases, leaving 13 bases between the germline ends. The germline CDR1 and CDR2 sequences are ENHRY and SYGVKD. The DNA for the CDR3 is TGTGCCATCAGTGATTCCAGGGACGGACAAGAGACCCAGTACTTC. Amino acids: CAISDSRDGQETQYF.

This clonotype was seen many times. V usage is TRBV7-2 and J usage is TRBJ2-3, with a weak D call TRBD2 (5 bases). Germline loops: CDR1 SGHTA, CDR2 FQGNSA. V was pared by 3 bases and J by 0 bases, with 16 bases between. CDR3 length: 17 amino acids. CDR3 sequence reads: CASSLSRSGPSTDTQYF. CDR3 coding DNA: TGTGCCAGCAGCTTGTCTAGAAGCGGACCTAGCACAGATACGCAGTATTTT.

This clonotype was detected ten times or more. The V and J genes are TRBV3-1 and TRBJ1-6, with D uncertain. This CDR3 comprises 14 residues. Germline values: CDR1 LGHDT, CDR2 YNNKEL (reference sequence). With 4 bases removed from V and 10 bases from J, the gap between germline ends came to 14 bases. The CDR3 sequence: CASSRGRGESPLHF. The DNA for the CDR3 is TGTGCCAGCAGCCGCGGACGCGGGGAATCACCCCTCCACTTT. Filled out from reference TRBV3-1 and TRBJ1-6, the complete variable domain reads DTAVSQTPKYLVTQMGNDKSIKCEQNLGHDTMYWYKQDSKKFLKIMFSYNNKELIINETVPNRFSPKSPDKAHLNLHINSLELGDSAVYFCASSRGRGESPLHFGNGTRLTVT.

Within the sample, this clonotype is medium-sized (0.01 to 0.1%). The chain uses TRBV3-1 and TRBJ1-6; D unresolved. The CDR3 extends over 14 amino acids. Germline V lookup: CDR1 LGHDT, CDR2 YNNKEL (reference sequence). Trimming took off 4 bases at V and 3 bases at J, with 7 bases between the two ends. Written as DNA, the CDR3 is TGTGCCAGCAGCCGGACCGACTATAATTCACCCCTCCACTTT. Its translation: CASSRTDYNSPLHF.

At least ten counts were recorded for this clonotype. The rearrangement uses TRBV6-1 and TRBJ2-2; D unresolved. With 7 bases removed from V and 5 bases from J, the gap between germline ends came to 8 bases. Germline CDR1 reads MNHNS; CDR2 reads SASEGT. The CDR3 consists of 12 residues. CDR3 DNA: TGTGCCAGCATCAGTTTAACCGGGGAGCTGTTTTTT. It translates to CASISLTGELFF.

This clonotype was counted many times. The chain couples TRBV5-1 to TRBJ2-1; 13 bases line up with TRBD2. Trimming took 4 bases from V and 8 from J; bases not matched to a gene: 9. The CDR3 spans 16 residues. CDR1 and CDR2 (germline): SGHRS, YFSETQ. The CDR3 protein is CASSRGLAGEVDEQFF. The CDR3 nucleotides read TGCGCCAGCAGCAGAGGACTAGCGGGAGAGGTTGATGAGCAGTTCTTC.

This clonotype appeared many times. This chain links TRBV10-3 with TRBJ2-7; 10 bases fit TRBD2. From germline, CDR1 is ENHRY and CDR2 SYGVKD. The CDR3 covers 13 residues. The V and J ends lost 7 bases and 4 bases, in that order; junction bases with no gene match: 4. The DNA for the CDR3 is TGTGCCATCACTGCTAGCGGGAGTTACGAGCAGTACTTC. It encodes CAITASGSYEQYF.

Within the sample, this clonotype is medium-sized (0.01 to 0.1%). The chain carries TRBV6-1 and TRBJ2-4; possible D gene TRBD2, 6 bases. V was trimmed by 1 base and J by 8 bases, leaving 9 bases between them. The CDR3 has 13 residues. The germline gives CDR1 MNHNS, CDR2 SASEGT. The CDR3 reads CASSEGEVDIQYF. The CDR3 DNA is TGTGCCAGCAGTGAAGGGGAGGTTGACATTCAGTACTTC.

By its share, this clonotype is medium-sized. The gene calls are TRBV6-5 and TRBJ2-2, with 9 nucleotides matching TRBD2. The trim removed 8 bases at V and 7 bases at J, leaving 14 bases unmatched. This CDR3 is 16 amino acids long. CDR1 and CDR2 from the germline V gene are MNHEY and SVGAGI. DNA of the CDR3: TGTGCCAGCCAGGGTCCCGCGGGAGGGCGAAACGGGGAGCTGTTTTTT. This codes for CASQGPAGGRNGELFF.